The entry below describes one TCR beta chain. As yet, its antigen is unknown. TCRdb passed the 5' RACE reads through MiXCR, listing each CDR3 protein once. In the table there are approximately 190,000 distinct CDR3 sequences, more than 15% of which are singletons. This sample is drawn from a study of identical twins. General study points: Not following the same donors, the study drew its conclusions from cross-sectional statistical analysis.

The CDR3 runs to 13 residues. Trimming pared 5 bases from V and 2 bases from J, leaving 9 bases between. The sample was also linked to a second study, of T cells expressing NK-cell markers.

The rearrangement links TRBV12-3 or TRBV12-4 to TRBJ1-1; D is possibly TRBD1 (6 bases). The sequence derives from a woman between 18 and 30 years old in good health. The sequencing input was CD8+ T cells sorted from blood. The CDR3 region is CASSGQFNTEAFF. The CDR3 region has the DNA TGTGCCAGCAGTGGACAGTTCAACACTGAAGCTTTCTTT.